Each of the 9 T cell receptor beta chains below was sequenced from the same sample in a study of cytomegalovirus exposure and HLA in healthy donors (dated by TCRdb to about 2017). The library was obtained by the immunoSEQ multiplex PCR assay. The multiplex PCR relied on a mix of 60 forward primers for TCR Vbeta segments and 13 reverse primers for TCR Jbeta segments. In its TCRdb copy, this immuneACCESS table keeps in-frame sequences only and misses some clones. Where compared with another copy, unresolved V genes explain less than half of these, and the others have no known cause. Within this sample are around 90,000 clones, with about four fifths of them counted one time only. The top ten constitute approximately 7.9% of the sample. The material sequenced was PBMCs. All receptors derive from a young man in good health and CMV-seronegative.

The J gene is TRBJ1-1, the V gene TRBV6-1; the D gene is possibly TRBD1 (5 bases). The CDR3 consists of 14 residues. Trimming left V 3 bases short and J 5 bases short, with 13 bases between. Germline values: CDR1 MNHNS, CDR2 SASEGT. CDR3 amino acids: CASSDRGKGTEAFF. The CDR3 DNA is TGTGCCAGCAGTGATCGGGGGAAAGGAACTGAAGCTTTCTTT.

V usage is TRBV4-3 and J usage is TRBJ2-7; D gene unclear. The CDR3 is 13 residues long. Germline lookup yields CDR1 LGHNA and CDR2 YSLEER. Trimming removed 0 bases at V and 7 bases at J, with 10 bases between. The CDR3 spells CASSQDPTREQYF. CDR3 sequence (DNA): TGCGCCAGCAGCCAAGATCCTACCCGGGAGCAGTACTTC.

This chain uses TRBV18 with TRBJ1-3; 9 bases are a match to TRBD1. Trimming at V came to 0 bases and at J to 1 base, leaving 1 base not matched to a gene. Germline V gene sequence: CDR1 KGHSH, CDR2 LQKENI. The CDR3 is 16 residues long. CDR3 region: CASSPPGTGSGNTIYF. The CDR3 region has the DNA TGTGCCAGCTCACCACCCGGGACAGGGTCTGGAAACACCATATATTTT.

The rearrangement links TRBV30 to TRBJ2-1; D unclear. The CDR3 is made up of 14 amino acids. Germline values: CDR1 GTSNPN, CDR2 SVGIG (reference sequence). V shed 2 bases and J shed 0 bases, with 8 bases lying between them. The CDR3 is CAWSRGSSYNEQFF. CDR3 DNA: TGTGCCTGGAGTAGAGGCAGCTCCTACAATGAGCAGTTCTTC.

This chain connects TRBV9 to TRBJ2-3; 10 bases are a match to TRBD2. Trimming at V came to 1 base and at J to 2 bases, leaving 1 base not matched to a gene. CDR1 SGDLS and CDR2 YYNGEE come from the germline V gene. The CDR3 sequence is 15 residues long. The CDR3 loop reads CASSVSGGATDTQYF. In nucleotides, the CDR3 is TGTGCCAGCAGCGTAAGCGGGGGGGCCACAGATACGCAGTATTTT.

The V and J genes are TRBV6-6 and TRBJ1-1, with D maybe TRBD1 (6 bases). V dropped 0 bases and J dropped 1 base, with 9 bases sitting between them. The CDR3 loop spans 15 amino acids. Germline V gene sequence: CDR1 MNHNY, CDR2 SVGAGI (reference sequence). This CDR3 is CASSYSIQGNTEAFF. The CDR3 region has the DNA TGTGCCAGCAGTTACTCGATACAGGGGAACACTGAAGCTTTCTTT.

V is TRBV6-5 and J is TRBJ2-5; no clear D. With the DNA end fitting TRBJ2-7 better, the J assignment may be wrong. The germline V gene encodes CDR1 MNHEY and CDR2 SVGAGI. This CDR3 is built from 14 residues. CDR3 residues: CASSYSGTNYEQYF. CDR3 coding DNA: TGTGCCAGCAGTTACTCCGGAACAAACTACGAGCAGTACTTC.

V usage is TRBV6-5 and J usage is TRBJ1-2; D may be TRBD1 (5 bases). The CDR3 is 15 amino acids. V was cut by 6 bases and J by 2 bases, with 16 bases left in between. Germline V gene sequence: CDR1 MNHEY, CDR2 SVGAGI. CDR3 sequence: CASRPSGAPNYGYTF. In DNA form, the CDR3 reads TGTGCCAGCAGACCCAGTGGGGCGCCAAACTATGGCTACACCTTC.

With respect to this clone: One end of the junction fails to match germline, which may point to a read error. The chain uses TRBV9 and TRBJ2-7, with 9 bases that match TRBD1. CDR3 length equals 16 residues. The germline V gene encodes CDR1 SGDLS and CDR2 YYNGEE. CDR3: CTSSFSTGTGYYEQYF. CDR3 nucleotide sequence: TGTACCAGCAGCTTCAGCACCGGGACAGGGTACTACGAGCAGTACTTC.